One and the same sample provided the 6 T cell receptor beta chains below, sequenced in a study of chemoradiotherapy in HPV16-positive cancers. Assay used: immunoSEQ multiplex PCR; TCRdb lists only in-frame clones, some missing. The sample has 10,000 or so clones, about four fifths seen once; the top ten hold about 2.6%. Specimen: blood, collected from a patient who underwent chemoradiotherapy. These receptors were taken from a human donor with HPV-associated anogenital cancer.

This clone was observed once. The CDR3 DNA sequence: TGCGCCAGCAGCTTGGATCGGGACAACCGTACAGATACGCAGTATTTT. This sequence encodes CASSLDRDNRTDTQYF. The V call is TRBV5-1, the J call TRBJ2-3, with TRBD1 as a possible D gene (6 bases). CDR3 size: 16 residues. The germline V and J ends were trimmed by 0 bases and 3 bases, with 14 bases remaining between them. Germline V gives CDR1 SGHRS, CDR2 YFSETQ.

This chain joins TRBV7-2 and TRBJ1-2; tentatively, D is TRBD1 (6 bases). Germline CDR1 SGHTA, CDR2 FQGNSA. V lost 0 bases and J 8 bases, leaving 13 bases between the germline ends. This CDR3 spans 14 amino acids. The CDR3 region is CASSLASQGSGYTF. CDR3 nucleotides: TGTGCCAGCAGCTTAGCGTCTCAGGGGTCCGGCTACACCTTC.

The chain uses TRBV9 and TRBJ2-3; possible D gene TRBD2, 5 bases. There are 14 residues in the CDR3. V was cut by 4 bases and J by 6 bases, with 15 bases left in between. CDR1 and CDR2 (germline): SGDLS, YYNGEE. The CDR3 sequence: CASSTAALVDTQYF. In DNA, the CDR3 is TGTGCCAGCAGCACAGCGGCGCTGGTTGATACGCAGTATTTT.

This chain connects TRBV10-1 to TRBJ1-5; D gene unclear. Trimming removed 3 bases at V and 5 bases at J, with 8 bases between. The CDR3 runs to 13 residues. Germline CDR1 reads WNHNN; CDR2 reads SYGVQD (reference sequence). The CDR3 loop is CASSERVHQPQHF. CDR3 DNA sequence: TGCGCCAGCAGTGAAAGGGTCCATCAGCCCCAGCATTTT.

The rearrangement links TRBV7-9 to TRBJ2-1; 7 bases map to TRBD1. V trimming: 11 bases; J trimming: 0 bases; junction bases outside the gene matches: 13. This CDR3 has 16 amino acids. From germline, CDR1 is SEHNR and CDR2 FQNEAQ (reference sequence). The CDR3 DNA sequence: TGTGCCGTAGGGGGCGCTCTCGACAGCTCCTACAATGAGCAGTTCTTC. Translation gives CAVGGALDSSYNEQFF. Full variable domain (outside the CDR3, taken from reference TRBV7-9 and TRBJ2-1): DTGVSQNPRHKITKRGQNVTFRCDPISEHNRLYWYRQTLGQGPEFLTYFQNEAQLEKSRLLSDRFSAERPKGSFSTLEIQRTEQGDSAMYLCAVGGALDSSYNEQFFGPGTRLTVL.

The rearrangement links TRBV5-1 to TRBJ2-3; no reliable D call. The CDR3 runs to 13 residues. Germline V lookup: CDR1 SGHRS, CDR2 YFSETQ. V lost 4 bases, J lost 0 bases, and 6 bases lay in between. CDR3 residues: CASSLPSTDTQYF. The CDR3 DNA reads as TGCGCCAGCAGCCTTCCTAGCACAGATACGCAGTATTTT.